The TCR beta chain under discussion was sequenced for a study of OX40 agonist ivuxolimab in advanced cancers. Study-wide context: Ivuxolimab was an agonistic, fully human IgG2 monoclonal antibody directed against OX40 (CD134), a costimulatory receptor. Of the roughly 53 patients in dose escalation, some 19 had hepatocellular carcinoma, about 15 had melanoma, 9 had renal cell carcinoma and 9 had head and neck cancer. In the dose-escalation cohort, roughly 82% of patients were male, and the mean age was roughly 60 years with a range of about 23 to 79. Intravenous ivuxolimab was administered to patients every 2 weeks at six dose levels: 0.01, 0.1, 0.3, 1.5, 3 and 10 mg/kg. The paper covers the monotherapy dose-escalation part of the phase I ivuxolimab trial, which included N of about 56 patients. Partial responses were achieved by three dose-escalation patients, of whom one had hepatocellular carcinoma and two had cutaneous melanoma. The purpose of peripheral TCRbeta sequencing was to test whether ivuxolimab changed TCR sequence diversity and led to clonal T-cell expansion. Prior anti-PD-1, anti-PD-L1 or anti-CTLA-4 therapy was permitted, and about two fifths of dose-escalation patients had received checkpoint inhibitors.

In the case of this clone: Its antigen remains undetermined. No base qualities exist here, and no much larger clone lies one base off it.

Study-level results and caveats: Antigen specificity was not determined for the clonally expanded peripheral T cells. Partial responders in the 0.1-3.0 mg/kg groups had among the lowest normalized peripheral clonal expansion, especially among CD8+ T cells. At doses of 0.1 to 3.0 mg/kg, clonal expansion of both CD4+ and CD8+ blood T cells was observed from baseline to week 6. Low levels of normalized T-cell clonal expansion were also shown by some nonresponding patients. After ivuxolimab, expanded clones were on average more numerous among CD8+ T cells than among CD4+ T cells.

Genomic DNA was extracted from sorted cells for sequencing of the TCRbeta CDR3 region. TCRbeta CDR3 regions were sequenced using the immunoSEQ Assay. Here the immuneACCESS table is served through TCRdb, limited to in-frame sequences with V and J called. Missing clones are a known gap in these copies; in checked studies unresolved V genes cover under half, and the rest lacks a known reason. The sample includes under 30,000 clones, with approximately 85% observed a single time. Of the sample, roughly 15% falls within the top ten clones. The trial excluded patients who had a history of autoimmune disease or who were on systemic immunosuppression. Peripheral blood for TCR sequencing was collected from all dose cohorts at baseline, on cycle 4 day 1, and on cycle 7 day 1. The samples were drawn from a first-in-human, open-label, multicenter phase I dose-escalation trial of ivuxolimab. Adults with locally advanced or metastatic head and neck squamous cell, hepatocellular, melanoma or renal cell carcinoma were enrolled in the trial. Before TCR sequencing, CD4+ T cells and CD8+ T cells from peripheral blood were sorted into separate populations.

The junction shows trimming of 0 bases on V and 0 bases on J, plus 9 bases between the germline ends. From cysteine to phenylalanine, the CDR3 is 17 amino acids long. Only the CDR3 DNA stays, 51 bases, in frame from base 1. In the germline V gene, CDR1 corresponds to SGHNT and CDR2 to YENEEA. Sample: CD4+ or CD8+ T cells sorted from blood, taken in a trial of the OX40 agonist ivuxolimab. Here the chain combines TRBV11-3 and TRBJ2-6; TRBD1 is perhaps the D gene, given 6 matching bases. The TCR was taken from an adult with an advanced solid tumor such as melanoma, head and neck, liver or kidney cancer. In nucleotide form, the sequence is TGTGCCAGCAGCTTAGATGGGGGCGCCTCTGGGGCCAACGTCCTGACTTTC. It specifies CASSLDGGASGANVLTF.